The 29 T cell receptor beta chains given below trace back to one sample, sequenced in a study of control samples from healthy donors and cancer patients. Sequenced by immunoSEQ multiplex PCR; TCRdb stores in-frame clones only, minus some. Of some 110,000 clones listed, over 85% are singletons. Sequenced input: blood. The receptor set was obtained from a man aged 25-45 years in good health.

The chain recombines TRBV5-1 with TRBJ1-6; unclear D gene. V lost 4 bases and J lost 0, with 8 bases in between. Per the germline V gene, CDR1 is SGHRS and CDR2 is YFSETQ. The CDR3 runs 15 residues. The CDR3, as DNA: TGCGCCAGCAGCATACAGAGCTCCTATAATTCACCCCTCCACTTT. It yields the protein CASSIQSSYNSPLHF.

This clone was seen once. The J gene is TRBJ2-2, the V gene TRBV25-1, with D uncertain. Trimming shortened V by 10 bases and J by 0 bases, and 9 bases separated the two germline ends. CDR3 length: 13 residues. CDR1 is MGHDK and CDR2 is SYGVNS in the germline V gene. CDR3 in DNA: TGTGCCACCGGGCCGTCGAACACCGGGGAGCTGTTTTTT. This translates into CATGPSNTGELFF.

The chain links TRBV6-5 to TRBJ1-5; TRBD1 might be the D (5 bases). CDR1 MNHEY and CDR2 SVGAGI come from the germline V gene. V lost 8 bases and J 5 bases, leaving 16 bases between the germline ends. There are 14 residues in the CDR3. CDR3 sequence: CASGSQGGHQPQHF. The CDR3 nucleotides read TGTGCCAGCGGATCTCAGGGCGGCCATCAGCCCCAGCATTTT.

The chain combines TRBV28 with TRBJ2-2, with D hard to call. Trimming pared 5 bases from V and 0 bases from J, leaving 13 bases between. The CDR3 extends over 16 amino acids. Germline CDR1 and CDR2: MDHEN and SYDVKM. In DNA form, the CDR3 reads TGTGCCAGCAGTCCCTGGGGAACATCGAACACCGGGGAGCTGTTTTTT. Translated, it gives CASSPWGTSNTGELFF.

The chain recombines TRBV14 with TRBJ2-5, with 7 bases that match TRBD2. The CDR3 runs to 15 residues. The germline gives CDR1 SGHDN, CDR2 FVKESK. V lost 2 bases and J lost 5; bases outside the gene matches: 8. The CDR3: CASSQPSGYRETQYF. The CDR3 DNA reads as TGTGCCAGCAGCCAACCTAGCGGCTATAGGGAGACCCAGTACTTC.

J is TRBJ1-2 and V is TRBV2; D not resolved. The germline V gene encodes CDR1 SNHLY and CDR2 FYNNEI. CDR3 size: 15 residues. The V end lost 0 bases, the J end lost 5 bases, and 13 bases lay between the germline ends. The CDR3 sequence: CASSEASDLEYGYTF. In DNA form, the CDR3 reads TGTGCCAGCAGTGAAGCTTCGGACCTGGAGTATGGCTACACCTTC.

This rearrangement joins TRBV19 to TRBJ1-6, with D tentatively TRBD1 (6 bases). This CDR3 contains 16 residues. The ends were cut back, 4 bases at V and 4 bases at J, with 14 bases in the middle. The germline V gene has CDR1 LNHDA and CDR2 SQIVND (reference sequence). CDR3 loop: CASSRNRQEYNSPLHF. DNA of the CDR3: TGTGCCAGTAGTAGGAACAGACAGGAGTATAATTCACCCCTCCACTTT.

CDR3 DNA: TGCGCCAGCAGCTCTCGAGCGGGTTACCTCTCCTACAATGAGCAGTTCTTC. The encoded protein is CASSSRAGYLSYNEQFF. The chain has TRBV5-1 and TRBJ2-1; perhaps TRBD2 as D (6 bases). In germline, CDR1 is SGHRS, CDR2 YFSETQ. V was trimmed by 3 bases and J by 0 bases, leaving 16 bases between them. The CDR3 sequence is 17 residues long.

This chain links TRBV19 with TRBJ1-1; 9 bases are shared with TRBD1. Germline trimming cut 6 bases from V and 1 base from J; bases unmatched to any gene: 6. Germline loops: CDR1 LNHDA, CDR2 SQIVND (reference sequence). CDR3 length: 15 residues. In DNA form, the CDR3 reads TGTGCCAGTAGGGATACGACAGGGGGGAACACTGAAGCTTTCTTT. Amino acid sequence: CASRDTTGGNTEAFF.

The gene calls are TRBV5-4 and TRBJ1-4; D is possibly TRBD1 (5 bases). Trimming cost V 2 bases and J 3 bases, with 11 bases left between them. In germline, CDR1 is SGHNT, CDR2 YYREEE (reference sequence). The CDR3 runs to 15 residues. CDR3 amino acids: CASSFTPGPNEKLFF. CDR3 in DNA: TGTGCCAGCAGCTTTACCCCAGGGCCTAATGAAAAACTGTTTTTT.

This rearrangement joins TRBV24-1 to TRBJ2-1, with D perhaps TRBD1 (6 bases). The V and J ends lost 2 bases and 7 bases respectively, with 14 bases between them. CDR3 length equals 15 residues. CDR1 is KGHDR and CDR2 is SFDVKD in the germline V gene. The CDR3 here is CATSDSQPGHNEQFF. In nucleotides, the CDR3 is TGTGCCACCAGTGATTCCCAGCCGGGACATAATGAGCAGTTCTTC.

The chain employs TRBV9 and TRBJ2-2; D is undetermined. The CDR3 sequence is 15 residues long. Germline V gene sequence: CDR1 SGDLS, CDR2 YYNGEE. The V gene lost 0 bases and the J gene lost 4 bases, with 10 bases spanning the gap. The CDR3 bases are TGTGCCAGCAGCGTAGGTGTAGCCGCCACCGGGGAGCTGTTTTTT. Its protein is CASSVGVAATGELFF.

The rearrangement links TRBV14 to TRBJ2-7, with D perhaps matching TRBD2 (6 bases). The CDR3 is 18 residues long. The germline V gene has CDR1 SGHDN and CDR2 FVKESK. Trimming removed 4 bases at V and 2 bases at J, with 24 bases between. The CDR3 coding sequence is TGTGCCAGCAGCCGGCTTCATTTGGGGGGACGGACCCCCTACGAGCAGTACTTC. Amino acids: CASSRLHLGGRTPYEQYF.

DNA for the CDR3: TGTGCCACCAGTGACCGGACTAGCGGGGGGCTTAGTGCGCAGTATTTT. It codes for CATSDRTSGGLSAQYF. This sequence joins TRBV24-1 and TRBJ2-3, with 14 nucleotides matching TRBD2. This CDR3 has 16 amino acids. CDR1 and CDR2 (germline): KGHDR, SFDVKD. V lost 4 bases and J lost 10; bases outside the gene matches: 9.

This chain joins TRBV18 and TRBJ2-3, with no clear D. The germline V gene encodes CDR1 KGHSH and CDR2 LQKENI. CDR3 length equals 14 residues. The ends were cut back, 0 bases at V and 7 bases at J, with 11 bases in the middle. The CDR3: CASSPPGTLNTQYF. The CDR3 nucleotides read TGTGCCAGCTCACCACCGGGTACCCTAAATACGCAGTATTTT.

This sequence joins TRBV6-6 and TRBJ1-5; D is unclear. Germline-derived CDR1 and CDR2 are MNHNY and SVGAGI (reference sequence). Trimming took off 5 bases at V and 2 bases at J, with 10 bases between the two ends. The CDR3 extends over 14 amino acids. This CDR3 is CASSPRTGNQPQHF. CDR3 nucleotide sequence: TGTGCCAGCAGTCCGCGGACTGGCAATCAGCCCCAGCATTTT.

The table lists this clone with a count of one. The chain has TRBV7-8 and TRBJ1-5, with 12 bases lining up with TRBD1. CDR1 SGHVS and CDR2 FQNEAQ come from the germline V gene. There are 18 residues in the CDR3. Losses at the gene ends were 1 base for V and 0 bases for J; bases not matched to a gene: 4. The CDR3 coding sequence is TGTGCCAGCAGCTTAGAGGGGACAGGGGGCTATAGCAATCAGCCCCAGCATTTT. It is translated as CASSLEGTGGYSNQPQHF.

This clone has just a few counts. The chain joins TRBV29-1 to TRBJ1-2, with a possible D match to TRBD1 (6 bases). Germline V CDR1 and CDR2: SQVTM, ANQGSEA. With 3 bases removed from V and 6 bases from J, the gap between germline ends came to 17 bases. This CDR3 contains 14 residues. The CDR3 loop reads CSVDPPGTTHGYTF. The CDR3 coding sequence is TGCAGCGTTGACCCCCCCGGGACAACCCATGGCTACACCTTC.

V and J are TRBV5-6 and TRBJ2-7; 10 positions match TRBD1. The CDR3 length is 13 residues. The junction had 2 bases not matched to a gene; V was cut back by 3 bases and J by 5 bases. Germline V gene data show CDR1 as SGHDT and CDR2 as YYEEEE. CDR3 protein: CASSWTGGDEQYF. CDR3 in DNA: TGTGCCAGCAGCTGGACAGGGGGAGACGAGCAGTACTTC.

The gene calls are TRBV19 and TRBJ2-7, with 8 bases lining up with TRBD1. In germline, CDR1 is LNHDA, CDR2 SQIVND (reference sequence). This CDR3 has 14 amino acids. V was pared by 5 bases and J by 0 bases, with 3 bases of the junction left unmatched. DNA for the CDR3: TGTGCCAGTAGTGCCGGGACAGGCTCCTACGAGCAGTACTTC. Translation gives CASSAGTGSYEQYF.

The chain combines TRBV18 with TRBJ1-2; D remains ambiguous. V was shortened by 2 bases and J by 4 bases, with 11 bases between the two germline ends. Germline V CDR1 and CDR2: KGHSH, LQKENI. CDR3 length equals 14 residues. The chain's CDR3 is CASSPDQQTYGYTF. In DNA form, the CDR3 reads TGTGCCAGCTCACCAGATCAACAAACCTATGGCTACACCTTC.

DNA for the CDR3: TGCGCCAGCAGCCCAGCAGGCCGCTACGAGCAGTACTTC. It translates to CASSPAGRYEQYF. The rearrangement links TRBV5-1 to TRBJ2-7; D gene unclear. The CDR3 is made up of 13 amino acids. The V gene's germline CDR1 is SGHRS and CDR2 YFSETQ. With 4 bases removed from V and 3 bases from J, the gap between germline ends came to 11 bases.

This sequence joins TRBV7-2 and TRBJ1-4; D remains ambiguous. CDR1 is SGHTA, CDR2 FQGNSA, per germline. The CDR3 is made up of 19 amino acids. Trimming pared 2 bases from V and 0 bases from J, leaving 19 bases between. CDR3 residues: CASSLFFQPTSSTNEKLFF. For the CDR3, the DNA is TGTGCCAGCAGCTTATTCTTCCAGCCTACGTCCTCAACTAATGAAAAACTGTTTTTT.

The chain combines TRBV7-9 with TRBJ1-2; 8 bases fit TRBD1. The length of the CDR3 is 15 residues. The V gene end was trimmed by 7 bases and the J gene end by 4 bases; junction bases not matched to a gene: 11. Looked up from germline, CDR1 is SEHNR and CDR2 is FQNEAQ (reference sequence). CDR3 in amino acids: CASTMGTGAFYGYTF. The CDR3 coding sequence is TGTGCCAGCACCATGGGGACAGGAGCGTTCTATGGCTACACCTTC. Looking up the rest from reference TRBV7-9 and TRBJ1-2 gives the full variable domain: DTGVSQNPRHKITKRGQNVTFRCDPISEHNRLYWYRQTLGQGPEFLTYFQNEAQLEKSRLLSDRFSAERPKGSFSTLEIQRTEQGDSAMYLCASTMGTGAFYGYTFGSGTRLTVV.

The chain carries TRBV6-5 and TRBJ1-2; D unclear. V lost 7 bases to trimming and J lost 8 bases, with 20 bases between them. In germline, CDR1 is MNHEY, CDR2 SVGAGI. This CDR3 has 14 amino acids. For the CDR3, the DNA is TGTGCCAGCACCTCCCAGCCCCAGAGGGAGGGCTACACCTTC. This gives the protein CASTSQPQREGYTF.

This clone was observed once. This chain links TRBV6-1 with TRBJ1-4; 8 bases fit TRBD1. Germline V lookup: CDR1 MNHNS, CDR2 SASEGT. The ends lost 3 bases at V and 3 bases at J; junction bases unmatched: 3. This CDR3 spans 15 amino acids. The CDR3 DNA follows: TGTGCCAGCAGTGAGCAGGGGGCTCCTAATGAAAAACTGTTTTTT. Its protein is CASSEQGAPNEKLFF.

The CDR3 DNA follows: TGTGCCAGCAGCTTCCCGGACGAAAAACTGTTTTTT. Amino acids: CASSFPDEKLFF. V gene TRBV6-5 combines with J gene TRBJ1-4; no firm D call. Germline CDR1 reads MNHEY; CDR2 reads SVGAGI. The CDR3 length is 12 residues. With 6 bases removed from V and 8 bases from J, the gap between germline ends came to 10 bases.

The V and J genes are TRBV27 and TRBJ2-6, with 7 positions matching TRBD2. This CDR3 has 17 residues. Trimming took 3 bases from V and 0 from J; bases not matched to a gene: 5. Germline V gene sequence: CDR1 MNHEY, CDR2 SMNVEV (reference sequence). The CDR3 here is CASSFGGWRSGANVLTF. The CDR3 DNA is TGTGCCAGCAGTTTCGGGGGGTGGCGCTCTGGGGCCAACGTCCTGACTTTC.

The CDR3 here is CASSLNPDYTQYF. CDR3 coding DNA: TGTGCCAGCAGCTTAAATCCGGACTATACGCAGTATTTT. The rearrangement uses TRBV7-3 and TRBJ2-3; tentatively, D is TRBD2 (5 bases). The CDR3 loop spans 13 amino acids. In germline, CDR1 is SGHTA, CDR2 FQGTGA. The V end was cut by 1 base, the J end by 7 bases, with 9 bases between. The full variable domain, rest sourced from reference TRBV7-3 and TRBJ2-3, is GAGVSQTPSNKVTEKGKYVELRCDPISGHTALYWYRQSLGQGPEFLIYFQGTGAADDSGLPNDRFFAVRPEGSVSTLKIQRTERGDSAVYLCASSLNPDYTQYFGPGTRLTVL.